This TCR beta chain is drawn from a study of shared clonotypes between healthy human individuals. Overall study results and limits: A reduction in generation probabilities was seen for non-shared clonotypes relative to those shared by all four donors.

The assay was immunoSEQ multiplex PCR, and TCRdb's table has in-frame clones only and misses some. Of 2 million to 2.5 million clones listed, 85% to 95% are singletons. CD45RA-negative memory and CD45RA+ naive subsets were split from the CD4+ cells. Notes on this clone: The antigen remains unidentified. This specimen includes other DNA sequences encoding the same CDR3.

Material for sequencing was naive CD4+ T cells from PBMCs. Subset in this sample: CD45RA+ positively selected. The TCR originated in a man younger than 35 in good health. Some clones in this sample may be carry-over from other donors' samples.

As DNA, the CDR3 is TGTGCCAGCAGTTTACTCCCGGGACAGGGGACCTACGAGCAGTACTTC. Translation: CASSLLPGQGTYEQYF. The J gene is TRBJ2-7, the V gene TRBV28; 10 positions match TRBD1. The CDR3 totals 16 residues. Trimming cost V 2 bases and J 2 bases; bases outside gene matches: 6. Germline CDR1 MDHEN, CDR2 SYDVKM.